Each of the 24 T cell receptor beta chains below was sequenced from the same sample in a study of blood T cell repertoires in COVID-19. Libraries were prepared by immunoSEQ multiplex PCR; TCRdb keeps only in-frame clonotypes and omits some of them. The sample carries approximately 250,000 clones, 84% recorded once. The specimen was peripheral blood. The source is a woman between 35 and 50 years old who had recovered from COVID-19.

The chain is built from TRBV5-1 and TRBJ1-2; D gene unclear. Trimming took off 4 bases at V and 7 bases at J, with 14 bases between the two ends. CDR1 and CDR2 (germline): SGHRS, YFSETQ. The CDR3 is made up of 13 amino acids. The CDR3 protein is CASSPPGGFGYTF. CDR3 bases: TGCGCCAGCAGCCCGCCGGGCGGGTTTGGCTACACCTTC.

The chain recombines TRBV9 with TRBJ1-5; D gene uncertain. The ends were cut back, 4 bases at V and 6 bases at J, with 14 bases in the middle. The length of the CDR3 is 14 residues. CDR1 is SGDLS, CDR2 YYNGEE, per germline. CDR3 DNA: TGTGCCAGCAGCCCCAGAGGGAACGCTCAGCCCCAGCATTTT. Translating it yields CASSPRGNAQPQHF.

The chain recombines TRBV5-4 with TRBJ1-6, with TRBD1 identical over 12 bases. The CDR3 extends over 16 amino acids. V lost 4 bases, J lost 7 bases, and 6 bases stayed unmatched. The germline gives CDR1 SGHNT, CDR2 YYREEE (reference sequence). CDR3 loop: CASSLGQGARNSPLHF. CDR3 bases: TGTGCCAGCAGCCTGGGACAGGGGGCGCGGAATTCACCCCTCCACTTT. The full variable domain, its missing parts supplied by reference TRBV5-4 and TRBJ1-6, is ETGVTQSPTHLIKTRGQQVTLRCSSQSGHNTVSWYQQALGQGPQFIFQYYREEENGRGNFPPRFSGLQFPNYSSELNVNALELDDSALYLCASSLGQGARNSPLHFGNGTRLTVT.

The chain recombines TRBV5-1 with TRBJ2-3; D gene uncertain. Trimming pared 4 bases from V and 6 bases from J, leaving 21 bases between. The CDR3 sequence is 16 residues long. Germline V gene data show CDR1 as SGHRS and CDR2 as YFSETQ. For the CDR3, the DNA is TGCGCCAGCAGCCCCTGGTCGCAGAAAACCACCGATACGCAGTATTTT. Protein: CASSPWSQKTTDTQYF.

This rearrangement joins TRBV12-3 or TRBV12-4 to TRBJ1-1; 7 positions agree with TRBD1. This CDR3 is built from 13 residues. V trimming: 6 bases; J trimming: 4 bases; junction bases outside the gene matches: 5. The CDR3, as DNA: TGTGCCAGCAGGGAGGGGGCAGGCACTGAAGCTTTCTTT. It specifies CASREGAGTEAFF.

The chain recombines TRBV7-2 with TRBJ1-2; the match to TRBD1 covers 7 bases. Germline V gene lookup returns CDR1 SGHTA and CDR2 FQGNSA. The CDR3 has 13 amino acids. Unmatched junction bases numbered 3, after V lost 5 bases and J lost 3 bases. CDR3 DNA: TGTGCCAGCAGCCCCCAGGGGGACTATGGCTACACCTTC. Protein sequence: CASSPQGDYGYTF.

The V and J genes are TRBV28 and TRBJ1-2; tentatively, D is TRBD1 (6 bases). The germline V gene has CDR1 MDHEN and CDR2 SYDVKM. The V and J ends lost 9 bases and 2 bases respectively, with 16 bases between them. This CDR3 contains 14 residues. CDR3 sequence reads: CASHPGQGNYGYTF. In nucleotides, the CDR3 is TGTGCCAGTCACCCGGGCCAGGGGAACTATGGCTACACCTTC.

The rearrangement joins TRBV3-1 (or the pseudogene TRBV3-2) to TRBJ1-2; tentatively, D is TRBD1 (5 bases). The germline V gene encodes CDR1 LGHDT and CDR2 YNNKEL (reference sequence). The CDR3 spans 13 residues. Trimming took 3 bases from V and 4 from J, leaving 9 bases between them. The CDR3 protein is CASSQTDIYGYTF. The CDR3 region has the DNA TGTGCCAGCAGCCAGACGGACATCTATGGCTACACCTTC.

This rearrangement joins TRBV2 to TRBJ1-1; perhaps TRBD1 as D (5 bases). The CDR3 consists of 13 residues. Germline CDR1 reads SNHLY; CDR2 reads FYNNEI. Trimming pared 2 bases from V and 5 bases from J, leaving 9 bases between. The CDR3 nucleotides are TGTGCCAGCAGTGAACAGGGAAGTACTGAAGCTTTCTTT. Translated: CASSEQGSTEAFF.

The chain couples TRBV4-2 to TRBJ2-1; 11 positions match TRBD1. The CDR3 consists of 15 residues. J was trimmed by 7 bases and V by 4 bases; bases with no gene match: 6. Germline V gene lookup returns CDR1 LGHNA and CDR2 YNFKEQ. The CDR3 reads CASSPDRGRPNEQFF. CDR3 sequence (DNA): TGTGCCAGCAGCCCGGACAGGGGGCGCCCAAATGAGCAGTTCTTC.

This clone was counted a single time. J is TRBJ2-3 and V is TRBV5-1; D possibly corresponds to TRBD1 (6 bases). Trimming pared 4 bases from V and 3 bases from J, leaving 21 bases between. Germline V CDR1 and CDR2: SGHRS, YFSETQ. The CDR3 covers 17 residues. This chain's CDR3 is CASSQVGDRRLTDTQYF. CDR3 sequence (DNA): TGCGCCAGCAGCCAGGTGGGCGACAGGAGGTTGACAGATACGCAGTATTTT.

This clone was detected only a few times. V and J are TRBV6-5 and TRBJ2-5; TRBD2 matches 7 bases. The germline V gene encodes CDR1 MNHEY and CDR2 SVGAGI. The V gene end was trimmed by 3 bases and the J gene end by 4 bases; junction bases not matched to a gene: 5. The length of the CDR3 is 14 residues. CDR3 residues: CASSYTGEGETQYF. Here the CDR3 DNA reads TGTGCCAGCAGTTATACGGGGGAGGGAGAGACCCAGTACTTC.

The rearrangement uses TRBV5-1 and TRBJ2-2; TRBD2 is a possible D gene (6 bases). Germline CDR1 SGHRS, CDR2 YFSETQ. The CDR3 is 16 amino acids. V lost 0 bases and J lost 5, with 14 bases in between. CDR3 residues: CASSLDPGLSTGELFF. In DNA, the CDR3 is TGCGCCAGCAGCTTGGACCCGGGACTTTCGACCGGGGAGCTGTTTTTT. Variable domain in full (rest from reference TRBV5-1 and TRBJ2-2): KAGVTQTPRYLIKTRGQQVTLSCSPISGHRSVSWYQQTPGQGLQFLFEYFSETQRNKGNFPGRFSGRQFSNSRSEMNVSTLELGDSALYLCASSLDPGLSTGELFFGEGSRLTVL.

The rearrangement links TRBV24-1 to TRBJ2-1; D not certain. The CDR3 is 14 amino acids. V shed 1 base and J shed 7 bases, with 10 bases lying between them. Germline V gene data show CDR1 as KGHDR and CDR2 as SFDVKD. As DNA, the CDR3 is TGTGCCACCAGTGATTTTCCAGGTAGGAATGAGCAGTTCTTC. As protein: CATSDFPGRNEQFF.

CDR3 DNA: TGTGCCAGCAGTTACTTTCTGGGCAGCTCCTACGAGCAGTACTTC. Protein product: CASSYFLGSSYEQYF. The chain employs TRBV6-5 and TRBJ2-7, with no clear D. Deletions cut 1 base from V and 0 bases from J, with 10 bases between. Germline V lookup: CDR1 MNHEY, CDR2 SVGAGI. The CDR3 is made up of 15 amino acids.

The chain links TRBV9 to TRBJ2-1, with TRBD1 matching over 7 bases. Germline V gene data show CDR1 as SGDLS and CDR2 as YYNGEE. This CDR3 has 16 residues. Trimming at V came to 4 bases and at J to 3 bases, leaving 10 bases not matched to a gene. CDR3 amino acids: CASSPPSGGNYNEQFF. CDR3 bases: TGTGCCAGCAGCCCCCCATCAGGGGGAAACTACAATGAGCAGTTCTTC. The variable domain in full, completed from reference TRBV9 and TRBJ2-1, reads DSGVTQTPKHLITATGQRVTLRCSPRSGDLSVYWYQQSLDQGLQFLIQYYNGEERAKGNILERFSAQQFPDLHSELNLSSLELGDSALYFCASSPPSGGNYNEQFFGPGTRLTVL.

This sequence joins TRBV30 and TRBJ2-1, with a tentative D call TRBD1 (6 bases). Per germline, CDR1 GTSNPN and CDR2 SVGIG (reference sequence). The CDR3 contains 13 residues. V lost 0 bases, J lost 7 bases, and 10 bases lay in between. DNA for the CDR3: TGTGCCTGGAGTGTTACAGGGTTGAATGAGCAGTTCTTC. Its protein product is CAWSVTGLNEQFF.

V and J are TRBV11-2 and TRBJ1-2; weak D call: TRBD1 (5 bases). Germline-derived CDR1 and CDR2 are SGHAT and FQNNGV. The V gene lost 1 base and the J gene lost 7 bases, with 10 bases spanning the gap. The CDR3 sequence is 13 residues long. The chain's CDR3 is CASSLGDGGGYTF. The CDR3, as DNA: TGTGCCAGCAGCTTAGGGGACGGGGGTGGCTACACCTTC.

The J gene is TRBJ1-6, the V gene TRBV27, with 7 bases fitting TRBD1. The CDR3 length is 19 residues. CDR1 is MNHEY and CDR2 is SMNVEV in the germline V gene (reference sequence). Germline trimming cut 4 bases from V and 4 bases from J; bases unmatched to any gene: 16. CDR3 nucleotides: TGTGCCAGCAGTTCCGTCACCCGGGACAGCGATCCGTATAATTCACCCCTCCACTTT. Residues: CASSSVTRDSDPYNSPLHF.

This chain joins TRBV6-5 and TRBJ1-5; D uncertain. Germline lookup yields CDR1 MNHEY and CDR2 SVGAGI. The V end lost 6 bases, the J end lost 5 bases, and 11 bases lay between the germline ends. This CDR3 is 13 amino acids long. The CDR3 bases are TGTGCCAGCAGCCCGGGGAGCCATCAGCCCCAGCATTTT. Its protein is CASSPGSHQPQHF.

The chain has TRBV6-6 and TRBJ1-6; TRBD1 matches 7 bases. Losses at the gene ends were 4 bases for V and 6 bases for J; bases not matched to a gene: 9. Per germline, CDR1 MNHNY and CDR2 SVGAGI (reference sequence). This CDR3 region has 16 residues. The CDR3 nucleotides read TGTGCCAGCAGTTTTCCAACCGGGACAGCTAATTCACCCCTCCACTTT. Encoded protein: CASSFPTGTANSPLHF.

The chain links TRBV5-4 to TRBJ1-5; 11 nucleotides align to TRBD1. The V gene end was trimmed by 9 bases and the J gene end by 4 bases; junction bases not matched to a gene: 9. The CDR3 totals 15 residues. CDR1 and CDR2 from the germline V gene are SGHNT and YYREEE (reference sequence). CDR3 sequence (DNA): TGTGCCACGGGGACAGGGGGTATGTTAAATCAGCCCCAGCATTTT. It codes for CATGTGGMLNQPQHF.

The rearrangement joins TRBV6-2 or TRBV6-3 to TRBJ2-1; D perhaps matches TRBD2 (6 bases). The CDR3 runs 13 residues. V dropped 5 bases and J dropped 8 bases, with 13 bases sitting between them. CDR1 is MNHEY and CDR2 is SVGEGT in the germline V gene. CDR3 bases: TGTGCCAGCAGTACGGGGGTGGGGCATGAGCAGTTCTTC. Translated: CASSTGVGHEQFF.

The chain couples TRBV4-1 to TRBJ2-7; 8 nucleotides line up with TRBD1. The CDR3 has 15 residues. Germline lookup yields CDR1 MGHRA and CDR2 YSYEKL. The V segment lost 0 bases and the J segment 6 bases; nucleotides outside the gene matches: 7. As DNA, the CDR3 is TGCGCCAGCAGCCAAGATCGGGACAGGTTGATCGAGCAGTACTTC. It translates to CASSQDRDRLIEQYF.